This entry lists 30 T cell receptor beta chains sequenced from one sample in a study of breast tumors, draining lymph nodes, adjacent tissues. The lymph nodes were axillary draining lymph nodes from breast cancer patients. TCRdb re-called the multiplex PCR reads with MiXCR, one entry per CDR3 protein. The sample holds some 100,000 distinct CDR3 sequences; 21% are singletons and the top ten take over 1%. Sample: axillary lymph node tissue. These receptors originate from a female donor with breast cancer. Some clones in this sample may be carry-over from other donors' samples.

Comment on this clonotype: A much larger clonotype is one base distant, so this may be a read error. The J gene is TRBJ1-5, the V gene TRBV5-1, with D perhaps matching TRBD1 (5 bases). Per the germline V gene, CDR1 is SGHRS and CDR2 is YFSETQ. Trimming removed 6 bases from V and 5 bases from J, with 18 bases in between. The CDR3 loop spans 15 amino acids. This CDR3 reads CASTTSGRADQPQHF. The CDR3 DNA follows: TGCGCCAGCACCACTTCCGGCAGGGCTGATCAGCCCCAGCATTTT.

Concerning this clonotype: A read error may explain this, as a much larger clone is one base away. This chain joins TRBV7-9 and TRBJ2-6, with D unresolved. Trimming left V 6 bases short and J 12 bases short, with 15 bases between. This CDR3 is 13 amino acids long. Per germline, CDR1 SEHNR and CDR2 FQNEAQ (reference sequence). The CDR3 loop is CASSEGLGSVLTF. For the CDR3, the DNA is TGTGCCAGCAGTGAAGGCCTAGGCAGCGTCCTGACTTTC.

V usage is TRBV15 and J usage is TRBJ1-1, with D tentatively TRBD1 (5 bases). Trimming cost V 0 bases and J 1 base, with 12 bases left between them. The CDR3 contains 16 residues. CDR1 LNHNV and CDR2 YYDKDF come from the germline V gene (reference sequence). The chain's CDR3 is CATSRDPGQGNTEAFF. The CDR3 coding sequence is TGTGCCACCAGCAGAGATCCGGGGCAGGGGAACACTGAAGCTTTCTTT.

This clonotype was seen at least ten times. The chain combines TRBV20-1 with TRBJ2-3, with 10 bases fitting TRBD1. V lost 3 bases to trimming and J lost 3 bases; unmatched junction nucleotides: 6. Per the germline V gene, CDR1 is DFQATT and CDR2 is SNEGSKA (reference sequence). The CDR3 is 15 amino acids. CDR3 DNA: TGCAGTGCTAGTCCTCGACAGGGGGCAACAGATACGCAGTATTTT. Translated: CSASPRQGATDTQYF.

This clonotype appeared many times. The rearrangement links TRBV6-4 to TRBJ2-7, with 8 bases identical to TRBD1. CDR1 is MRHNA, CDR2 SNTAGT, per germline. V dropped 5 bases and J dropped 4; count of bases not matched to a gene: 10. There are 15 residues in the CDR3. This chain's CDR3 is CASSPGTGRMYEQYF. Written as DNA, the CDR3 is TGTGCCAGCAGTCCTGGGACAGGAAGAATGTACGAGCAGTACTTC.

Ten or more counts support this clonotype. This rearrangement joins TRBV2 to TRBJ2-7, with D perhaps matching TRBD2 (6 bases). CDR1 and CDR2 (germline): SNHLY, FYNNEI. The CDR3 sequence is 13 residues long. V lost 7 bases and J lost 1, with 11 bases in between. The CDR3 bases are TGTGCCAGCACTGGGAGGAAATCCTACGAGCAGTACTTC. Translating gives CASTGRKSYEQYF.

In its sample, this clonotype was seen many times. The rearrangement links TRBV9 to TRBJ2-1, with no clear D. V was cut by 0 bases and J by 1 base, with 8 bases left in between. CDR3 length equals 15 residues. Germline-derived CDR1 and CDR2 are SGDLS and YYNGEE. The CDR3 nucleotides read TGTGCCAGCAGCGTAGGAGGCATATCCTACAATGAGCAGTTCTTC. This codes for CASSVGGISYNEQFF.

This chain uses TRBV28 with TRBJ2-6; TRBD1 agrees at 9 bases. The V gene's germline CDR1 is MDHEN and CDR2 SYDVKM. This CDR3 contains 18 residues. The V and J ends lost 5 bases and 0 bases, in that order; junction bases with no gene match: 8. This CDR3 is CASSPSNRGRSGANVLTF. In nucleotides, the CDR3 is TGTGCCAGCAGTCCAAGTAACAGGGGGCGCTCTGGGGCCAACGTCCTGACTTTC.

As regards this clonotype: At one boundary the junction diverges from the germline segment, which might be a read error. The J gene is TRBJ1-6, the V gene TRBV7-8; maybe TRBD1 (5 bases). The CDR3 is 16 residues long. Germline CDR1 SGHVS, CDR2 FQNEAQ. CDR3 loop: CASNLVGGTSFSPLHF. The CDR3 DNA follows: TGTGCCAGCAACTTAGTCGGGGGAACCAGCTTTTCACCCCTCCACTTT.

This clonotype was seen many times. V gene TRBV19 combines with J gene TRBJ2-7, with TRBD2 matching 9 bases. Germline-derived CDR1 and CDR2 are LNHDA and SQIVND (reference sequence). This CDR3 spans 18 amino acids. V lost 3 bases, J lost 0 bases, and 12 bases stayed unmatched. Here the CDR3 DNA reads TGTGCCAGTAGTATTACGGGTGGGCGGGGGGGTCCCTCCTACGAGCAGTACTTC. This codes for CASSITGGRGGPSYEQYF. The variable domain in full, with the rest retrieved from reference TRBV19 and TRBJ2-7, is DGGITQSPKYLFRKEGQNVTLSCEQNLNHDAMYWYRQDPGQGLRLIYYSQIVNDFQKGDIAEGYSVSREKKESFPLTVTSAQKNPTAFYLCASSITGGRGGPSYEQYFGPGTRLTVT.

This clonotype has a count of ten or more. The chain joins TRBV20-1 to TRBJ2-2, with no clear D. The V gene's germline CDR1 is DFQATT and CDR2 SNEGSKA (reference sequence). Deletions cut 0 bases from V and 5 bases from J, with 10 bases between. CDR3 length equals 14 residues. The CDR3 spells CSARDPAGTGELFF. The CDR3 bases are TGCAGTGCTAGAGATCCAGCTGGAACCGGGGAGCTGTTTTTT.

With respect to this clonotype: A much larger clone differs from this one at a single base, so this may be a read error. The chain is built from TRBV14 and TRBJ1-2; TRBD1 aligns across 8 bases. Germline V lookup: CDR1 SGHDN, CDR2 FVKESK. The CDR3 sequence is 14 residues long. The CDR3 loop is CASSPPGQAHGYAF. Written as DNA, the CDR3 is TGTGCCAGCAGCCCACCGGGACAGGCACATGGCTACGCCTTC.

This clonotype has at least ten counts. The DNA of the CDR3 is TGCGCCAGCAGCTTGGGGGGGGGGCGCCCCTCTGGAAACACCATATATTTT. Translating gives CASSLGGGRPSGNTIYF. The J gene is TRBJ1-3, the V gene TRBV5-1; the D gene is possibly TRBD1 (6 bases). V lost 0 bases to trimming and J lost 0 bases, with 13 bases between them. This CDR3 is built from 17 residues. Per the germline V gene, CDR1 is SGHRS and CDR2 is YFSETQ.

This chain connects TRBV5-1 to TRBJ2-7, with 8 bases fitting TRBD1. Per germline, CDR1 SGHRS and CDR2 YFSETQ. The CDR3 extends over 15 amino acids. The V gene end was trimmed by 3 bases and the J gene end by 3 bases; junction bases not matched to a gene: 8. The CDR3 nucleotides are TGCGCCAGCAGCTGGGGACAGGCCGTTCGCTACGAGCAGTACTTC. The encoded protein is CASSWGQAVRYEQYF.

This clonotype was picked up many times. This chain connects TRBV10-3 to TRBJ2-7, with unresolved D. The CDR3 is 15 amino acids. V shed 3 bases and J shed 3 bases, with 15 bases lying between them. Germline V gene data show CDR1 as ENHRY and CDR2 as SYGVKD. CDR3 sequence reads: CAISDLITQDYEQYF. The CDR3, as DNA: TGTGCCATCAGTGATCTTATCACCCAGGACTACGAGCAGTACTTC.

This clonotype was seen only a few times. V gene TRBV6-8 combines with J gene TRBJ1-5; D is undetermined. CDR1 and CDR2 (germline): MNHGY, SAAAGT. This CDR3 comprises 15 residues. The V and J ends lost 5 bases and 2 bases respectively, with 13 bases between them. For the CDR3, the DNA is TGTGCCAGCAGTAATCGACCGGATTGCAATCAGCCCCAGCATTTT. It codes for CASSNRPDCNQPQHF.

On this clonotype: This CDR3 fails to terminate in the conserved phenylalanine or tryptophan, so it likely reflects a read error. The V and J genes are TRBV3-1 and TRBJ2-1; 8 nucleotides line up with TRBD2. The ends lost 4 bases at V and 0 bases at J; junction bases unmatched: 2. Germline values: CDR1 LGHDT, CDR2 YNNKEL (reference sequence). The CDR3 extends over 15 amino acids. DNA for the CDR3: TGTGCCAGCAGCCGAAGCGGGAGCTCCTACAATGAGCAGTTCCTC. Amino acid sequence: CASSRSGSSYNEQFL.

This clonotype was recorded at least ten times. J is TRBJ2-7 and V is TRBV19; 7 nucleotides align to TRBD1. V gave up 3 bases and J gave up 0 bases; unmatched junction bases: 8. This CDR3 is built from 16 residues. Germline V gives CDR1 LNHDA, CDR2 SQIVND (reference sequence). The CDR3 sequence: CASSISATGYSYEQYF. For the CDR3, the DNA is TGTGCCAGTAGTATTTCCGCGACAGGGTACTCCTACGAGCAGTACTTC.

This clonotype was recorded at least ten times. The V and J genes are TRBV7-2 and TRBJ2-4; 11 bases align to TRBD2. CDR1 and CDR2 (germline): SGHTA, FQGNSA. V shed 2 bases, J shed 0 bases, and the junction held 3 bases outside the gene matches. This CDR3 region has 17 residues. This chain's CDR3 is CASSLLAGGVAKNIQYF. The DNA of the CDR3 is TGTGCCAGCAGCTTACTAGCGGGGGGCGTAGCCAAAAACATTCAGTACTTC.

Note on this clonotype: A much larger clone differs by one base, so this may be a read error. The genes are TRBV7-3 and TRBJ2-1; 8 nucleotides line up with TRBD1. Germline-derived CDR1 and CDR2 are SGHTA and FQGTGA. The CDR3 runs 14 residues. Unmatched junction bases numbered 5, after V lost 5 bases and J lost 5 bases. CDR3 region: CASSPGTGDNEQFF. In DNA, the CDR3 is TGTGCCAGCAGCCCCGGGACAGGTGACAATGAGCAGTTCTTC. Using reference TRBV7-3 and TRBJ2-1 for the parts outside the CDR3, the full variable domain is GAGVSQTPSNKVTEKGKYVELRCDPISGHTALYWYRQSLGQGPEFLIYFQGTGAADDSGLPNDRFFAVRPEGSVSTLKIQRTERGDSAVYLCASSPGTGDNEQFFGPGTRLTVL.

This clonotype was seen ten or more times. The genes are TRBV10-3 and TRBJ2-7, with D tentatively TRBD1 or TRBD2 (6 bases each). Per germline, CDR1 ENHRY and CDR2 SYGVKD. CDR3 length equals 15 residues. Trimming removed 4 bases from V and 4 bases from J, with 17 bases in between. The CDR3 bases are TGTGCCATCAGTGCCGGGGGCAGGCGGACGTACGAGCAGTACTTC. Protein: CAISAGGRRTYEQYF.

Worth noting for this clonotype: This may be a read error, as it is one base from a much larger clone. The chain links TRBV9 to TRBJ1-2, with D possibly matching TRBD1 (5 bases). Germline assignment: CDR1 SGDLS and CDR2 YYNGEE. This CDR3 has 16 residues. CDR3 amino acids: CASSPLGGSANHGYTF. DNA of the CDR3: TGTGCCAGCAGCCCCCTCGGGGGGTCCGCTAACCATGGCTACACCTTC. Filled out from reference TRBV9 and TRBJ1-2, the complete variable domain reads DSGVTQTPKHLITATGQRVTLRCSPRSGDLSVYWYQQSLDQGLQFLIQYYNGEERAKGNILERFSAQQFPDLHSELNLSSLELGDSALYFCASSPLGGSANHGYTFGSGTRLTVV.

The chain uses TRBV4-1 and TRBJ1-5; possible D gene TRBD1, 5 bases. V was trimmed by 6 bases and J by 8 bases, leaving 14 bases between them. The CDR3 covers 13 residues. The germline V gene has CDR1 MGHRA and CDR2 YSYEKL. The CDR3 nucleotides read TGCGCCAGCAGTTCTAGGGGTGGTGAGCCCCAGCATTTT. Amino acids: CASSSRGGEPQHF.

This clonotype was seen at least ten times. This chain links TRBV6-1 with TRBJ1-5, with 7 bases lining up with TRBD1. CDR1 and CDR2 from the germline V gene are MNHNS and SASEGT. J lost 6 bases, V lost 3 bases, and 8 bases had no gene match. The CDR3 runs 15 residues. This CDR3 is CASSETGRESQPQHF. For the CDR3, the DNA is TGTGCCAGCAGTGAGACAGGGAGGGAAAGTCAGCCCCAGCATTTT.

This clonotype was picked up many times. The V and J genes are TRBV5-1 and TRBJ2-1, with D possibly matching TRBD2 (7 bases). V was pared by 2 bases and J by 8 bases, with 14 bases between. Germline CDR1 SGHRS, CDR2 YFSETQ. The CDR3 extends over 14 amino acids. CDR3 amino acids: CASSFEGGRHEQFF. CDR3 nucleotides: TGCGCCAGCAGCTTCGAGGGGGGGCGGCATGAGCAGTTCTTC.

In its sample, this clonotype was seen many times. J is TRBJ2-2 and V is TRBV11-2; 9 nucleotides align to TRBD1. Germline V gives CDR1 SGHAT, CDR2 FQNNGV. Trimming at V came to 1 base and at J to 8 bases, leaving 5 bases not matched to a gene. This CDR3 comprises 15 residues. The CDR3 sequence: CASSLATGGMGELFF. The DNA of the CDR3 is TGTGCCAGCAGCTTAGCAACAGGGGGCATGGGGGAGCTGTTTTTT.

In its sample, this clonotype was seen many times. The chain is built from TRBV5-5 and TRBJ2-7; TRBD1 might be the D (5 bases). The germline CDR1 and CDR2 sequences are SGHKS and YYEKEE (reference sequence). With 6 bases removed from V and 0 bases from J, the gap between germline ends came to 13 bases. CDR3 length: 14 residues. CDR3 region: CASNLDSFSYEQYF. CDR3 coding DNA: TGTGCCAGCAACCTCGACAGCTTCTCCTACGAGCAGTACTTC.

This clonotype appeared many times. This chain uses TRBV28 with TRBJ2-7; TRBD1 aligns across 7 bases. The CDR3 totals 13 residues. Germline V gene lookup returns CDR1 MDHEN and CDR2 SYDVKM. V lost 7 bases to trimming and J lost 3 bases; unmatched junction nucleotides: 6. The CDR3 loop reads CASTGTVDYEQYF. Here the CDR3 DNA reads TGTGCCAGCACGGGGACAGTCGACTACGAGCAGTACTTC.

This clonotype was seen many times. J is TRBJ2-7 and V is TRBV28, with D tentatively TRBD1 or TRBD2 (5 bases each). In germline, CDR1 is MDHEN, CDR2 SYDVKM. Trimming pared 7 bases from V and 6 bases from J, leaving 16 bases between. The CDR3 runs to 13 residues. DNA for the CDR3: TGTGCCAGCAATTTCCCCGGGACGGGCGAGCAGTACTTC. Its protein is CASNFPGTGEQYF.

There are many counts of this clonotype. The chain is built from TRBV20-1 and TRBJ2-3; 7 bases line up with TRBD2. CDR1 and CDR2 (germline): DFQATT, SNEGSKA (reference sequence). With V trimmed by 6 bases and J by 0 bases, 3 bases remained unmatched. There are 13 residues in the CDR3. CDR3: CSAQLASTDTQYF. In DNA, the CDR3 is TGCAGTGCCCAACTAGCGAGCACAGATACGCAGTATTTT.